The next 3 T cell receptor beta chains were all read from a single sample in a study of cytomegalovirus exposure and HLA in healthy donors. Assay: immunoSEQ multiplex PCR; the TCRdb copy retains only in-frame clones and omits some. The repertoire holds 130,000 or so clones, with 85% to 90% as singletons. Sequenced sample: PBMCs. All receptors derive from a man under 40 in good health and CMV-seronegative.

The rearrangement uses TRBV4-1 and TRBJ1-3, with D possibly matching TRBD1 (6 bases). Trimming took 4 bases from V and 0 from J, leaving 25 bases between them. The CDR3 is 20 residues long. The V gene's germline CDR1 is MGHRA and CDR2 YSYEKL. The DNA for the CDR3 is TGCGCCAGCAGCCGGGGGCCTTTCTATACGGGACCACACTCTGGAAACACCATATATTTT. It translates to CASSRGPFYTGPHSGNTIYF.

The CDR3 here is CAPKGTGVPLTEAFF. The CDR3 DNA reads as TGTGCCCCAAAGGGGACAGGGGTCCCCCTCACTGAAGCTTTCTTT. The chain links TRBV10-3 to TRBJ1-1; TRBD1 matches 10 bases. V gave up 11 bases and J gave up 4 bases; unmatched junction bases: 13. The CDR3 runs to 15 residues. Germline V lookup: CDR1 ENHRY, CDR2 SYGVKD.

CDR3 DNA sequence: TGTGCCAGCAAACGGGGGGTTGCAACTAATGAAAAACTGTTTTTT. The encoded protein is CASKRGVATNEKLFF. This chain uses TRBV6-1 with TRBJ1-4; D is possibly TRBD1 (5 bases). The ends were cut back, 7 bases at V and 0 bases at J, with 12 bases in the middle. Looked up from germline, CDR1 is MNHNS and CDR2 is SASEGT. The CDR3 extends over 15 amino acids.